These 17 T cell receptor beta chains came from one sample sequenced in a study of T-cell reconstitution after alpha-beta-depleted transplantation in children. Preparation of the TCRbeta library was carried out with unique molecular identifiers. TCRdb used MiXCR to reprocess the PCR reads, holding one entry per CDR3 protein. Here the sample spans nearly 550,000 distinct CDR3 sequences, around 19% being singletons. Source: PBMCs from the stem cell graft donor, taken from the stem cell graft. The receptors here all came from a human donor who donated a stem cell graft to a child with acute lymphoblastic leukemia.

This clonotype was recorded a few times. The CDR3 spells CSARMSQGLMTGSTDTQYF. In nucleotides, the CDR3 is TGCAGTGCTAGAATGTCACAGGGGCTTATGACTGGTAGCACAGATACGCAGTATTTT. The V gene is TRBV20-1, the J gene TRBJ2-3; TRBD1 aligns across 7 bases. The J segment lost 0 bases and the V segment lost 2 bases, leaving 17 bases of the junction unmatched. This CDR3 spans 19 amino acids. Germline CDR1 and CDR2: DFQATT and SNEGSKA (reference sequence).

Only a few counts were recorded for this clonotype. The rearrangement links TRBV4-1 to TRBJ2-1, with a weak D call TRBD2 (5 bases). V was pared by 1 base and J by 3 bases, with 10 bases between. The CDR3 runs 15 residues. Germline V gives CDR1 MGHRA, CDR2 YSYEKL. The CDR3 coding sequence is TGCGCCAGCAGCCAAGTTAGCGCCCTCTACAATGAGCAGTTCTTC. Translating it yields CASSQVSALYNEQFF.

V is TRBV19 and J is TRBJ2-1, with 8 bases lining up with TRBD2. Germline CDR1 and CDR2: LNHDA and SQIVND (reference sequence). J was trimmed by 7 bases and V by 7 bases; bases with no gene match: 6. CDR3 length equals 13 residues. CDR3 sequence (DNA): TGTGCCAGTACGGGCGGGAGGACGAATGAGCAGTTCTTC. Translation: CASTGGRTNEQFF.

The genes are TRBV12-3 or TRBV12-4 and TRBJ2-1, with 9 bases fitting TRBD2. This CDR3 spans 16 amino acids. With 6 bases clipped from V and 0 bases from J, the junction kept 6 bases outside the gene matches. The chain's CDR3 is CASRYFSGSSYNEQFF. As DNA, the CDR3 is TGTGCCAGCAGATACTTTAGCGGGAGCTCCTACAATGAGCAGTTCTTC.

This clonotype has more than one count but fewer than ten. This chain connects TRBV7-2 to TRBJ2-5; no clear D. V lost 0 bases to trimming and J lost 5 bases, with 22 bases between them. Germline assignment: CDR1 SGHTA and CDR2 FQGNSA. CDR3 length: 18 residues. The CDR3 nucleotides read TGTGCCAGCAGCTTAGCGAAAAGTTCAACCCCGGCAAGGGAGACCCAGTACTTC. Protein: CASSLAKSSTPARETQYF. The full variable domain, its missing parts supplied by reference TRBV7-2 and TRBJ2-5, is GAGVSQSPSNKVTEKGKDVELRCDPISGHTALYWYRQSLGQGLEFLIYFQGNSAPDKSGLPSDRFSAERTGGSVSTLTIQRTQQEDSAVYLCASSLAKSSTPARETQYFGPGTRLLVL.

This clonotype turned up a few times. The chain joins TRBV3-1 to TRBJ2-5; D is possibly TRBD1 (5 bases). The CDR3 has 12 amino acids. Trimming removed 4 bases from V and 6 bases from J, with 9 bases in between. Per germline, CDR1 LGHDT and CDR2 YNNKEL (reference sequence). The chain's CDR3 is CASSPGSKTQYF. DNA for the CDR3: TGTGCCAGCAGCCCAGGGTCAAAGACCCAGTACTTC.

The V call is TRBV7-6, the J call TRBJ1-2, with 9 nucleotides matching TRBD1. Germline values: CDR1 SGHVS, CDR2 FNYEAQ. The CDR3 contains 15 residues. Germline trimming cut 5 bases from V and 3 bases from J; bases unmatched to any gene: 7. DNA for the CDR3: TGTGCCAGCAGCCCACAGGGGGCTCAGTACTATGGCTACACCTTC. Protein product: CASSPQGAQYYGYTF. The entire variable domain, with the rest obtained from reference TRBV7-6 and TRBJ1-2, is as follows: GAGVSQSPRYKVTKRGQDVALRCDPISGHVSLYWYRQALGQGPEFLTYFNYEAQQDKSGLPNDRFSAERPEGSISTLTIQRTEQRDSAMYRCASSPQGAQYYGYTFGSGTRLTVV.

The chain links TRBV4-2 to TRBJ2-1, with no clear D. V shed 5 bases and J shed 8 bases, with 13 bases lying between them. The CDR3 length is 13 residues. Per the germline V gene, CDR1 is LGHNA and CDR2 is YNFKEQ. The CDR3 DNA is TGTGCCAGCAGCAACCCAGATAGGCATGAGCAGTTCTTC. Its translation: CASSNPDRHEQFF.

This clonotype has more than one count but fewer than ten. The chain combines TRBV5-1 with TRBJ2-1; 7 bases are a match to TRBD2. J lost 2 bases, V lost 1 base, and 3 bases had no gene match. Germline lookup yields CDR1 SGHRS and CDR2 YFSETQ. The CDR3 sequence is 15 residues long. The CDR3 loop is CASSLPGLAYNEQFF. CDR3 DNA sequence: TGCGCCAGCAGCTTGCCCGGACTAGCCTACAATGAGCAGTTCTTC.

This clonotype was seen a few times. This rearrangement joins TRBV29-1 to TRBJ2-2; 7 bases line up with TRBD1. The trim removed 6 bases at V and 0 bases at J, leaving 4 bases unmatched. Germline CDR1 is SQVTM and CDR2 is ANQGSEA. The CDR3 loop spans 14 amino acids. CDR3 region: CSVRDSSNTGELFF. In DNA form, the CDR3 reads TGCAGCGTCCGGGACAGTTCGAACACCGGGGAGCTGTTTTTT.

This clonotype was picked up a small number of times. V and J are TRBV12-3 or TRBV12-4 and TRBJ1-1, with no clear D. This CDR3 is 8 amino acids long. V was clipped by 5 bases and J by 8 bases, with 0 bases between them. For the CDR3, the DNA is TGTGCCAGCAGTGAAGCTTTCTTT. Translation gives CASSEAFF.

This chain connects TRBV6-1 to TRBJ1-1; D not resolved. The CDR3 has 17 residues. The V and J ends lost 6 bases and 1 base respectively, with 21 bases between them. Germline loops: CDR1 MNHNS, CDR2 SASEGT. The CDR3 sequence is CASSPGVGSQWNTEAFF. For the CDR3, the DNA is TGTGCCAGCAGCCCGGGCGTCGGCTCACAGTGGAACACTGAAGCTTTCTTT.

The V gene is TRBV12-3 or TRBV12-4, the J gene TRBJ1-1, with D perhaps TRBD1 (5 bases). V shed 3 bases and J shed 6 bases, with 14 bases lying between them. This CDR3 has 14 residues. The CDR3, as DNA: TGTGCCAGCAGTTTTCGCAGGGAGAGACCTGAAGCTTTCTTT. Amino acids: CASSFRRERPEAFF.

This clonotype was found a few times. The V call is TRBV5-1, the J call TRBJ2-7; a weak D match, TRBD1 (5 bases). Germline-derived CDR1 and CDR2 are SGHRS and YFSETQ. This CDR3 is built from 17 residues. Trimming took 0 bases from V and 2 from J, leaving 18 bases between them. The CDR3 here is CASSLAGWGADTYEQYF. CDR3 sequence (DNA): TGCGCCAGCAGCTTGGCCGGTTGGGGCGCGGACACCTACGAGCAGTACTTC.

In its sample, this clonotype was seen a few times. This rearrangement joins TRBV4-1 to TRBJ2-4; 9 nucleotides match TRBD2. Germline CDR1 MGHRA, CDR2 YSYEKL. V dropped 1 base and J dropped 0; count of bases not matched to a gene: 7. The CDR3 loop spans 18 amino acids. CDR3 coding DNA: TGCGCCAGCAGCCAAGTTGGCGGGAGGGGTCCAGCCAAAAACATTCAGTACTTC. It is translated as CASSQVGGRGPAKNIQYF.

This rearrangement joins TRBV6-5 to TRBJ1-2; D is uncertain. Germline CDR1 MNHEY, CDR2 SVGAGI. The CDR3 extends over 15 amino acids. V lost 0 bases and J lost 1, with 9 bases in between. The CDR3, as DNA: TGTGCCAGCAGTTACTCGAATAACGGTAACTATGGCTACACCTTC. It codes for CASSYSNNGNYGYTF.

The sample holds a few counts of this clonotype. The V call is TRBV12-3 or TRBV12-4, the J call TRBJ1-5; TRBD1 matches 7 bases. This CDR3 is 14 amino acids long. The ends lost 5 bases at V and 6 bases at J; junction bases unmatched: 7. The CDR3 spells CASSIDRVVQPQHF. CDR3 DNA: TGTGCCAGCAGTATAGACAGGGTGGTTCAGCCCCAGCATTTT.